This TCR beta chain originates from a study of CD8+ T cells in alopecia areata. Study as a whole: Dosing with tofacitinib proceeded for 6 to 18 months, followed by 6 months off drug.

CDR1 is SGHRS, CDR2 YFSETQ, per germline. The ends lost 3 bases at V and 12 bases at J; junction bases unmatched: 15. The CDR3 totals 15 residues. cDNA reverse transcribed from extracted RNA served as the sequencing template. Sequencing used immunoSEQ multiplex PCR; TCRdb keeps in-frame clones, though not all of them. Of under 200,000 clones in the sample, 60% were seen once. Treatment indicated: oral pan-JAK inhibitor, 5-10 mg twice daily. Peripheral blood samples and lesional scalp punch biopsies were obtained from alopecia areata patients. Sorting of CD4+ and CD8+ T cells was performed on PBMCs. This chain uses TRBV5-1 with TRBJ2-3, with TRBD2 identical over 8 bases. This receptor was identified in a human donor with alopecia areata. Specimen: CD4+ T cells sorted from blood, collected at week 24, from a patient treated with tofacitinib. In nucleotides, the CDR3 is TGCGCCAGCAGCTCCGGCCTCCCCCCGGGGGGGACCCAGTATTTT. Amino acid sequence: CASSSGLPPGGTQYF.